Presented here are 11 T cell receptor beta chains from one specimen sequenced in a study of regulatory T cells in long-lasting Graves disease. Arm-PCR of CDR3 regions with iRepertoire HTBI primers generated TCR beta libraries. TCRdb fed the multiplex PCR reads into MiXCR, producing one record per CDR3 protein. The sample consists of 200,000 to 250,000 distinct CDR3 sequences, around a fifth of them appearing once. Stated time point: newly diagnosed GD, antithyroid drugs for less than 3 months. After RNA was extracted from PBMCs, the TCR library was made from it. The same sample was also studied in work on T cells in Graves' hyperthyroidism and ophthalmopathy.

This specimen consisted of peripheral blood mononuclear cells (PBMCs), obtained at new diagnosis, from a patient treated with antithyroid drugs. The receptors come from a woman in her twenties or thirties with Graves disease.

This clonotype was counted between two and nine times. This chain uses TRBV4-1 with TRBJ1-1; 9 bases are shared with TRBD1. Trimming took 1 base from V and 5 from J; bases not matched to a gene: 2. The CDR3 is made up of 14 amino acids. CDR1 and CDR2 (germline): MGHRA, YSYEKL. CDR3 region: CASSQGQGGTEAFF. The DNA for the CDR3 is TGCGCCAGCAGCCAAGGACAGGGGGGAACTGAAGCTTTCTTT.

This clonotype occurred many times. The gene calls are TRBV2 and TRBJ1-2; 8 bases match TRBD1. This CDR3 spans 18 amino acids. V lost 6 bases, J lost 4 bases, and 19 bases stayed unmatched. Per germline, CDR1 SNHLY and CDR2 FYNNEI. The CDR3 nucleotides read TGTGCCAGCAGGGCGTTGTGGACAGGGATGTCGGGCCCCTATGGCTACACCTTC. The encoded protein is CASRALWTGMSGPYGYTF.

This clonotype was found many times. The chain employs TRBV25-1 and TRBJ1-2; D is possibly TRBD1 (5 bases). The CDR3 sequence is 15 residues long. V lost 1 base and J lost 4, with 13 bases in between. From germline, CDR1 is MGHDK and CDR2 SYGVNS. CDR3 bases: TGTGCCAGCAGTGAATCAACGCGGGGGTTCTATGGCTACACCTTC. Translated: CASSESTRGFYGYTF.

As regards this clonotype: Here the CDR3 omits its conserved ending phenylalanine or tryptophan, so a read error is the likely source. It is unclear where the CDR3 begins or ends on the DNA, so no DNA is shown, and the CDR3 is as TCRdb lists it. The chain is built from TRBV7-3 and TRBJ2-7; whether TRBD1, the table's D call, matches the DNA was not checked. Germline loops: CDR1 SGHTA, CDR2 FQGTGA. Both ends counted, the CDR3 spans 16 residues. CDR3 in amino acids: CASSLGDRPSSYEQSL.

This clonotype was counted at least ten times. The CDR3 region is CASSLAQQGYEQYF. In DNA, the CDR3 is TGTGCCAGCAGCTTAGCGCAGCAGGGCTACGAGCAGTACTTC. The chain uses TRBV7-8 and TRBJ2-7, with a tentative D call TRBD1 (5 bases). In germline, CDR1 is SGHVS, CDR2 FQNEAQ. V was pared by 0 bases and J by 3 bases, with 9 bases between. This CDR3 spans 14 amino acids.

In this sample, this clonotype turned up many times. The rearrangement uses TRBV27 and TRBJ2-5; TRBD1 aligns across 9 bases. Germline V gene data show CDR1 as MNHEY and CDR2 as SMNVEV (reference sequence). V shed 8 bases and J 4 bases; nucleotides not matched to a gene: 11. CDR3 length equals 15 residues. The CDR3 loop reads CASRTLGTGRETQYF. CDR3 bases: TGTGCCAGCCGGACGCTAGGGACAGGGAGAGAGACCCAGTACTTC.

Many counts were recorded for this clonotype. At one end the junction does not follow the germline gene, possibly because of a read error. The chain carries TRBV11-2 and TRBJ2-5; a weak D match, TRBD1 (5 bases). CDR1 and CDR2 from the germline V gene are SGHAT and FQNNGV. This CDR3 spans 14 amino acids. CDR3 nucleotide sequence: TGTGCCGGCAGCTTAGGCCAGGGCTTAGAGACCCAGTACTTC. Its protein product is CAGSLGQGLETQYF.

The chain has TRBV28 and TRBJ2-7, with D unclear. The V gene's germline CDR1 is MDHEN and CDR2 SYDVKM. Trimming removed 2 bases at V and 7 bases at J, with 12 bases between. This CDR3 has 13 amino acids. CDR3 amino acids: CASSLLGLGEQYF. The CDR3 region has the DNA TGTGCCAGCAGTTTACTCGGGCTAGGGGAGCAGTACTTC.

The V gene is TRBV6-1, the J gene TRBJ2-7; tentative D call: TRBD2 (6 bases). The V gene lost 8 bases and the J gene lost 2 bases, with 13 bases spanning the gap. The CDR3 is made up of 13 amino acids. The germline V gene has CDR1 MNHNS and CDR2 SASEGT. The CDR3 here is CASFSSDPYEQYF. The CDR3 region has the DNA TGTGCCAGCTTTTCTAGCGATCCCTACGAGCAGTACTTC.

The sample holds many counts of this clonotype. The chain carries TRBV12-5 and TRBJ1-1, with 10 bases identical to TRBD1. Unmatched junction bases numbered 1, after V lost 1 base and J lost 2 bases. CDR1 LGHNT and CDR2 FRNRAP come from the germline V gene. The CDR3 runs 15 residues. This chain's CDR3 is CASGLGQGANTEAFF. As DNA, the CDR3 is TGTGCTAGTGGTTTGGGACAGGGGGCTAACACTGAAGCTTTCTTT.

This clonotype was detected many times. The chain uses TRBV9 and TRBJ1-2; 10 bases line up with TRBD1. The germline V gene encodes CDR1 SGDLS and CDR2 YYNGEE. The CDR3 runs to 15 residues. V lost 4 bases to trimming and J lost 8 bases; unmatched junction nucleotides: 11. This chain's CDR3 is CASSSSGQGIGGYTF. The CDR3 DNA reads as TGTGCCAGCAGCAGCTCGGGACAGGGGATCGGCGGCTACACCTTC.